The T cell receptor beta chain under discussion was sequenced for a study of blood T cell repertoires in COVID-19 (dated by TCRdb to 2020 to 2022). Regarding the study in general: Collaborator samples came from the United States, Italy and Spain and covered acute and convalescent phases of COVID-19. The prospective study material was composed of cDNA or gDNA derived from T cells, B-cell-depleted T cells, or PBMCs. Deeply sampled blood TCRbeta repertoires from subjects exposed to, actively infected with, or recovered from COVID-19 were included in the dataset. The repertoires were released in a freely available public database intended as a resource for research on the immune response to SARS-CoV-2. Samples were obtained from the ongoing ImmuneRACE study (first 160 participants) and from roughly 1,300 subjects provided by 6 global collaborators. A de-identified subject ID, COVID-19 status, age in years and sex were almost always included in the sample metadata. Where available, HLA class I and class II types were taken from metadata supplied by the sample provider and were not determined by assay-based typing. General study outcomes and caveats: How much clinical and demographic metadata was included differed by source and by participant, and the metadata was provided uncurated.

Whole blood was collected in K2EDTA tubes by collaborating institutions according to the institutions' own protocols. For TCRbeta analysis, collaborators shipped samples as frozen whole blood, isolated PBMCs, or DNA extracted from either of those sample types. V was cut back by 6 bases and J by 6 bases, leaving a gap of 10 bases between them. The germline V gene gives CDR1 as MNHEY and CDR2 as SVGAGI. Measured from the cysteine to the phenylalanine, the CDR3 is 12 residues long. Left in the record is the CDR3 DNA by itself, 36 bases read in frame from the first base. Details on this clone: Its cognate antigen has yet to be identified. No much larger clone is present one base from it, and per-base qualities are unavailable.

TCRbeta CDR3 regions were amplified from genomic DNA by means of the immunoSEQ Assay, a bias-controlled multiplex PCR. The published analysis was carried out like this. The number of nucleated cells in each sample was estimated from the amplification of reference gene primers within the assay. To quantify the absolute abundance of each unique TCRbeta CDR3 rearrangement, sequence reads were collapsed and filtered. For each sample, productive Simpson clonality was calculated as the square root of Simpson's diversity index over productive rearrangements. TCRdb carries this immuneACCESS record with in-frame sequences only. Its versions omit some clonotypes, under half of them owing to an unresolved V gene in the studies checked, with the rest unexplained. V and J calls and clone size are as listed in that table; D and trimming were resolved from the DNA. This sample holds roughly 110,000 clones; about 89% were observed only once. The top ten clonotypes cover 15% to 20% of the sample.

Sequenced input: peripheral blood. The clonotype comes from a human donor with acute or convalescent COVID-19. The donor label of this sample is uncertain. This sequence uses TRBV6-5 and TRBJ2-3; the D gene identity is not certain. DNA sequence: TGTGCCAGCAGCCTGTCGTCCGATACGCAGTATTTT. Its coded protein is CASSLSSDTQYF.